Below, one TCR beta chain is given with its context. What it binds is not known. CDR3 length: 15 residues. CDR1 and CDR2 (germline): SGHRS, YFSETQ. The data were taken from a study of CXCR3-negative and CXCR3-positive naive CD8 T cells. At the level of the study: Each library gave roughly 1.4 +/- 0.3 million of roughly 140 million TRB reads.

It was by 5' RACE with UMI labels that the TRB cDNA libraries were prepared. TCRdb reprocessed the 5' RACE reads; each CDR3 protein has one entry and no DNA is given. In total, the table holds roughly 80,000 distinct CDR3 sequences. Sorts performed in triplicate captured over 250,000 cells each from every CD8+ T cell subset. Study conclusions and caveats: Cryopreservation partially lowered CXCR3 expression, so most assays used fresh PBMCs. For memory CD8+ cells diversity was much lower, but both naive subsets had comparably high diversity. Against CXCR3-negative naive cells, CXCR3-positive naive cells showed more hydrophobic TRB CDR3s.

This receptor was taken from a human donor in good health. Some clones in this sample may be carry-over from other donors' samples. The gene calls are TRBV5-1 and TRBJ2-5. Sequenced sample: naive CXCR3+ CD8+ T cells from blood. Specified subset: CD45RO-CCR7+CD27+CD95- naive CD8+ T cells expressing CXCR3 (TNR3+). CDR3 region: CASSLGEIHQETQYF.